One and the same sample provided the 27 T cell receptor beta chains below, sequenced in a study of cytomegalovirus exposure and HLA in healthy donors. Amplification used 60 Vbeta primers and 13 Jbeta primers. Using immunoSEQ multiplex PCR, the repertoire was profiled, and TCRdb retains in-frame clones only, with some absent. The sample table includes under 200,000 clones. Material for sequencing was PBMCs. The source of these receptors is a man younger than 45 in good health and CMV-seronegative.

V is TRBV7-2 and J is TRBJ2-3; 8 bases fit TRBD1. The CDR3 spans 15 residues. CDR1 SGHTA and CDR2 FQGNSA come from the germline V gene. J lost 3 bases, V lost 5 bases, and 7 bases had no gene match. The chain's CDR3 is CASSAWTGRTDTQYF. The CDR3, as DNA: TGTGCCAGCAGCGCGTGGACAGGGAGAACAGATACGCAGTATTTT.

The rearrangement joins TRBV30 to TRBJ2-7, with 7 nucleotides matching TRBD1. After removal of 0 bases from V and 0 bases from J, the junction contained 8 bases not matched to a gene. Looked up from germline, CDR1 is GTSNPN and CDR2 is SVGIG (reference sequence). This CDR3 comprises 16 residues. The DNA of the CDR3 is TGTGCCTGGAGTGTACTCGGGACAGTGGGCTCCTACGAGCAGTACTTC. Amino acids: CAWSVLGTVGSYEQYF.

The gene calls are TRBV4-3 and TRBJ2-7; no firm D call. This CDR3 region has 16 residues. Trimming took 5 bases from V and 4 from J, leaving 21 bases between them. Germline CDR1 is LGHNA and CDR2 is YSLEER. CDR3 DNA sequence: TGCGCCAGCAGCAAGGTCTTAGAGGCACTGCGGTACGAGCAGTACTTC. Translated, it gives CASSKVLEALRYEQYF.

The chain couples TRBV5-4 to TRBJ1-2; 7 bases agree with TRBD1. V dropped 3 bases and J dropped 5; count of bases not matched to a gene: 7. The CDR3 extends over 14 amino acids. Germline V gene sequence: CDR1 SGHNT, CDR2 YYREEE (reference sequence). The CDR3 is CASSSGTAPYGYTF. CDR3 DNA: TGTGCCAGCAGCTCCGGGACAGCGCCATATGGCTACACCTTC.

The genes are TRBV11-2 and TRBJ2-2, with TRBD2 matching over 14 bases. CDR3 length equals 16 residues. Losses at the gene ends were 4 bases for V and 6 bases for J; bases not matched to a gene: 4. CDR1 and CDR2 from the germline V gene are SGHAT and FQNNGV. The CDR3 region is CASSSMTSGGAGELFF. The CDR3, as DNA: TGTGCCAGCAGCTCAATGACTAGCGGGGGGGCCGGGGAGCTGTTTTTT.

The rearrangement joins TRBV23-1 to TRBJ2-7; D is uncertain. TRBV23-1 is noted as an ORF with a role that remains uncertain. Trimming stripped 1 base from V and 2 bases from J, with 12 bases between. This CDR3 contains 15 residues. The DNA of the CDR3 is TGCGCCAGCAGTCAATTCAGTCGACACCCCTACGAGCAGTACTTC. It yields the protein CASSQFSRHPYEQYF.

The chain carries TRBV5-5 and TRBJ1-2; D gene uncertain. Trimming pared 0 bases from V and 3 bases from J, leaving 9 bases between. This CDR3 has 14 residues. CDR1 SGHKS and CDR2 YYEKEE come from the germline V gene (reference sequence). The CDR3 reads CASSLGLSYYGYTF. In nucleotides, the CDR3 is TGTGCCAGCAGCTTGGGGCTCAGTTACTATGGCTACACCTTC. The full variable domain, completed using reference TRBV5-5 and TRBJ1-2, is DAGVTQSPTHLIKTRGQQVTLRCSPISGHKSVSWYQQVLGQGPQFIFQYYEKEERGRGNFPDRFSARQFPNYSSELNVNALLLGDSALYLCASSLGLSYYGYTFGSGTRLTVV.

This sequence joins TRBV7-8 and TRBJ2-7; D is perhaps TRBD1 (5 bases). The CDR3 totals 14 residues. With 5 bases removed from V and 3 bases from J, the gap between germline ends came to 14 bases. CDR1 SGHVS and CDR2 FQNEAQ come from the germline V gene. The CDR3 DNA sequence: TGTGCCAGCAGCCCAGTGGGGCAGCGCTACGAGCAGTACTTC. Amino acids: CASSPVGQRYEQYF. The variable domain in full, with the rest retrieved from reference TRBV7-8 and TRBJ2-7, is GAGVSQSPRYKVAKRGQDVALRCDPISGHVSLFWYQQALGQGPEFLTYFQNEAQLDKSGLPSDRFFAERPEGSVSTLKIQRTQQEDSAVYLCASSPVGQRYEQYFGPGTRLTVT.

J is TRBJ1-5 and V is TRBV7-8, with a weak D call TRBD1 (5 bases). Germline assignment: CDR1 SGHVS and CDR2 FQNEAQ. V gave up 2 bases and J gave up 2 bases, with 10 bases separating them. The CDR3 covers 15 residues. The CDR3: CASSLNGGGNQPQHF. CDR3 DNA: TGTGCCAGCAGCTTAAATGGGGGGGGCAATCAGCCCCAGCATTTT.

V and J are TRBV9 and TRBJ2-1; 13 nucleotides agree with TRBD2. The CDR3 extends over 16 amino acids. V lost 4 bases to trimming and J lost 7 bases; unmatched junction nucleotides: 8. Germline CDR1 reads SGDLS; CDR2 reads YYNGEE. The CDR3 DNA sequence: TGTGCCAGCAGCCTTTGGACTAGCGGGAGAGGGAATGAGCAGTTCTTC. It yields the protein CASSLWTSGRGNEQFF.

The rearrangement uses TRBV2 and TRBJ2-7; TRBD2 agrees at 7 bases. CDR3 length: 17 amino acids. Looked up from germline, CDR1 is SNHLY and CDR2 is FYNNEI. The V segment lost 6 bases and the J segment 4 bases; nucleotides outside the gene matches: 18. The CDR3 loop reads CASSARKILGGSYEQYF. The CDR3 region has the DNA TGTGCCAGCAGCGCCCGAAAAATTCTGGGGGGGAGTTACGAGCAGTACTTC.

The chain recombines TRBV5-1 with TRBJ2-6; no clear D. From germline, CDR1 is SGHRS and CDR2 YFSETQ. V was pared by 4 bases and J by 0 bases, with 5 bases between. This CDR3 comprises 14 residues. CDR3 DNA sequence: TGCGCCAGCAGCGAGAGCTCTGGGGCCAACGTCCTGACTTTC. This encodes CASSESSGANVLTF.

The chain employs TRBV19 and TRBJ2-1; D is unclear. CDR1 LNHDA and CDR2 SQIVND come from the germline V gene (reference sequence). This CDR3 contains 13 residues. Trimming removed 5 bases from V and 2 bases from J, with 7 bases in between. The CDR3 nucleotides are TGTGCCAGTAGTTCTTACACCTACAATGAGCAGTTCTTC. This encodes CASSSYTYNEQFF.

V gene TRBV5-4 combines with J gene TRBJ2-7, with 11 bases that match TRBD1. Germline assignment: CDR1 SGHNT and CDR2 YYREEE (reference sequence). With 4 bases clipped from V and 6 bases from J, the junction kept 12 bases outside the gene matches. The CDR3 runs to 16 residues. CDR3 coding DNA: TGTGCCAGCAGCCCGGGGGGGGGACAGGGGGTACGCGAGCAGTACTTC. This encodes CASSPGGGQGVREQYF.

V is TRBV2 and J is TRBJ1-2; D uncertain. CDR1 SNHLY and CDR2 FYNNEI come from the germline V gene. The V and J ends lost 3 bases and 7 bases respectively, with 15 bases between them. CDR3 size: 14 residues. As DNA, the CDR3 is TGTGCCAGCAGTGAGAGGACTCAGTCCGGTGGCTACACCTTC. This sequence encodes CASSERTQSGGYTF.

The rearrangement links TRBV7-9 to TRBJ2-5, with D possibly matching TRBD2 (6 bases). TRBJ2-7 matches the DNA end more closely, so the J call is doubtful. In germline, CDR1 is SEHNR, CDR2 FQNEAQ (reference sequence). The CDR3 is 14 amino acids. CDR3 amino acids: CASSSPGLSAEQYF. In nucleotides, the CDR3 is TGTGCCAGCAGCTCACCGGGACTTTCGGCCGAGCAGTACTTC.

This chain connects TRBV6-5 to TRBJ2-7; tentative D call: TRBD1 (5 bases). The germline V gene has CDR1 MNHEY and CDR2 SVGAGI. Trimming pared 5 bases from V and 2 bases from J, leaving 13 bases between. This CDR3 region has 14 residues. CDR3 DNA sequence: TGTGCCAGCAGTAGGGGTACAGAACCCTACGAGCAGTACTTC. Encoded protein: CASSRGTEPYEQYF.

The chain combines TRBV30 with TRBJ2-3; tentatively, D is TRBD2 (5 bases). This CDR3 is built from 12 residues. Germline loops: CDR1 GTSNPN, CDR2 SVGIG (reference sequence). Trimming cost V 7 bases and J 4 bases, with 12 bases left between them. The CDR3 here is CASGPGADTQYF. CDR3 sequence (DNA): TGTGCCTCGGGTCCCGGGGCAGATACGCAGTATTTT.

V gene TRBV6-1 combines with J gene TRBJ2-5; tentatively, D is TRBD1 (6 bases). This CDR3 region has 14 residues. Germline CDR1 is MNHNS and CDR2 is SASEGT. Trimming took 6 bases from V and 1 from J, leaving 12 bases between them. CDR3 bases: TGTGCCAGCAGACCTTGGACAGTCCAAGAGACCCAGTACTTC. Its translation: CASRPWTVQETQYF.

CDR3 region: CASSHPMAGTFF. The DNA for the CDR3 is TGTGCCAGCAGTCACCCCATGGCCGGGACTTTCTTT. The V and J genes are TRBV6-5 and TRBJ1-1; D gene unclear. CDR3 size: 12 residues. V lost 5 bases to trimming and J lost 12 bases, with 16 bases between them. Germline loops: CDR1 MNHEY, CDR2 SVGAGI.

CDR3 nucleotide sequence: TGTGCCATCGGACAACCCCAAGAGACCCAGTACTTC. Residues: CAIGQPQETQYF. The chain employs TRBV10-3 and TRBJ2-5; D is perhaps TRBD1 (5 bases). Germline CDR1 reads ENHRY; CDR2 reads SYGVKD. CDR3 length: 12 amino acids. V was clipped by 8 bases and J by 1 base, with 8 bases between them.

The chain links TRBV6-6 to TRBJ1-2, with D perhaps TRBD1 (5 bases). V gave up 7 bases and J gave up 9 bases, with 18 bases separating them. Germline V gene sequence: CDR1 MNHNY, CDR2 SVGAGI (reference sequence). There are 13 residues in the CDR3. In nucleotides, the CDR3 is TGTGCCAGCACTAAAGACAGATTCTCTAGCTACACCTTC. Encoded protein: CASTKDRFSSYTF.

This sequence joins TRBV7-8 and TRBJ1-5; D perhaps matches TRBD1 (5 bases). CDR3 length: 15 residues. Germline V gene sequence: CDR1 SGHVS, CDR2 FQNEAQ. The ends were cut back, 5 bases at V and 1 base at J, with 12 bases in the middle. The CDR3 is CASSPWGGSNQPQHF. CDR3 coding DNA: TGTGCCAGCAGCCCTTGGGGGGGAAGCAATCAGCCCCAGCATTTT.

CDR3 sequence (DNA): TGTGCCAGCGGTGGGCGTAGCTACACCTTC. As protein: CASGGRSYTF. V usage is TRBV5-6 and J usage is TRBJ1-2; no firm D call. Germline CDR1 is SGHDT and CDR2 is YYEEEE. The CDR3 has 10 residues. Trimming took off 7 bases at V and 9 bases at J, with 10 bases between the two ends.

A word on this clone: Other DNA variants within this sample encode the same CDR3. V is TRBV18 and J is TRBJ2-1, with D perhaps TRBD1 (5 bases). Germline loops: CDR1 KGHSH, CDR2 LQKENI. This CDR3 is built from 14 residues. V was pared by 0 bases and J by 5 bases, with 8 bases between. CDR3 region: CASSPPSGNNEQFF. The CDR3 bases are TGTGCCAGCTCACCACCGTCAGGGAACAATGAGCAGTTCTTC.

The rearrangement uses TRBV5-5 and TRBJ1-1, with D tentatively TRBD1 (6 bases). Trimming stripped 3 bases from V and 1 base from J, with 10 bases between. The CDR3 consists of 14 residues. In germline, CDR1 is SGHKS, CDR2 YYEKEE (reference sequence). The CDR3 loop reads CASSYRQENTEAFF. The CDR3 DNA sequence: TGTGCCAGCAGCTACCGACAGGAGAACACTGAAGCTTTCTTT.

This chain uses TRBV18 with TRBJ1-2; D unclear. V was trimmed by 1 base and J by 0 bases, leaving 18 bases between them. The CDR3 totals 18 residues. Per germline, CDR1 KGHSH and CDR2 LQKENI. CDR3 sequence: CASSPRATARGANYGYTF. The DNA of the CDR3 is TGTGCCAGCTCACCACGCGCGACGGCGCGGGGTGCTAACTATGGCTACACCTTC.